The present T cell receptor beta chain was sequenced within a study of early T cells in non-severe SARS-CoV-2 infection. Study information: Chains were unpaired, as sequencing was done on bulk RNA from unsorted whole blood. Findings and limits, study-wide: Private and CD4 specificities were missed by VDJdb matching, which favored anti-spike CD8 responses.

V lost 5 bases to trimming and J lost 4 bases, with 12 bases between them. CDR1 and CDR2 from the germline V gene are MNHEY and SVGEGT. CDR3 size: 13 residues. Separate cDNA molecules each had unique molecular identifiers attached to them. TCRdb used MiXCR to reprocess the 5' RACE reads, holding one entry per CDR3 protein. The sample has roughly 66,000 distinct CDR3 sequences; roughly 9% are singletons. This clonotype was picked up one time. Its antigen is as yet unknown. The source of this sequence is an adult who was a healthcare worker with PCR-confirmed SARS-CoV-2 infection or an uninfected control (not recorded which). The sequenced sample consisted of whole blood. The chain couples TRBV6-2 or TRBV6-3 to TRBJ2-7; tentatively, D is TRBD2 (5 bases). CDR3 amino acids: CASSLAEVYEQYF. The CDR3 DNA sequence: TGTGCCAGCAGTCTCGCGGAGGTTTACGAGCAGTACTTC.